The sequence of this T cell receptor beta chain was determined in a study of blood T cell repertoires in COVID-19. The data were produced by immunoSEQ multiplex PCR, yet TCRdb's version contains in-frame clones alone and is incomplete. Altogether roughly 100,000 clones are present, around 90% being singletons, with the ten largest covering about 4%. This CDR3 has 13 residues. Trimming took off 5 bases at V and 1 base at J, with 8 bases between the two ends. In germline, CDR1 is KGHSH, CDR2 LQKENI. The sequence derives from a man between 18 and 29 years old with acute or convalescent COVID-19. The rearrangement links TRBV18 to TRBJ1-1, with unresolved D. The sample consisted of peripheral blood. CDR3 residues: CASSSGPNTEAFF. In DNA form, the CDR3 reads TGTGCCAGCTCATCAGGCCCGAACACTGAAGCTTTCTTT.